The 22 T cell receptor beta chains reported below all come from one sample, sequenced in a study of cytomegalovirus exposure and HLA in healthy donors. PCR involved 60 Vbeta and 13 Jbeta primers. Assay used: immunoSEQ multiplex PCR; TCRdb lists only in-frame clones, some missing. The sample has some 90,000 clones, just under 80% seen once. The specimen sequenced was PBMCs. These receptors came from a male donor in good health and CMV-seropositive.

The genes are TRBV27 and TRBJ2-7; the match to TRBD1 covers 7 bases. In germline, CDR1 is MNHEY, CDR2 SMNVEV (reference sequence). J lost 2 bases, V lost 8 bases, and 6 bases had no gene match. The CDR3 has 13 residues. The CDR3 loop is CASRRTGAYEQYF. The CDR3 DNA is TGTGCCAGCCGAAGGACAGGCGCCTACGAGCAGTACTTC.

The rearrangement uses TRBV6-1 and TRBJ1-2, with D tentatively TRBD1 (6 bases). V lost 2 bases to trimming and J lost 2 bases, with 9 bases between them. The CDR3 is 14 amino acids. CDR1 is MNHNS and CDR2 is SASEGT in the germline V gene. The CDR3 reads CASSENQGNYGYTF. The CDR3 DNA follows: TGTGCCAGCAGTGAAAATCAGGGGAACTATGGCTACACCTTC.

The genes are TRBV27 and TRBJ2-7, with TRBD1 identical over 7 bases. Trimming cost V 6 bases and J 0 bases; bases outside gene matches: 2. This CDR3 region has 13 residues. Germline V gene lookup returns CDR1 MNHEY and CDR2 SMNVEV (reference sequence). The CDR3: CASRRDSSYEQYF. CDR3 nucleotide sequence: TGTGCCAGCAGGAGGGACAGCTCCTACGAGCAGTACTTC.

As to this clone: At the DNA level, this CDR3 is encoded by other sequences in the same sample as well. The chain links TRBV5-1 to TRBJ2-3; 11 bases map to TRBD2. Germline values: CDR1 SGHRS, CDR2 YFSETQ. The trim removed 0 bases at V and 5 bases at J, leaving 5 bases unmatched. The CDR3 runs 16 residues. The CDR3 region is CASSLGIAGGLDTQYF. CDR3 bases: TGCGCCAGCAGCTTGGGCATAGCGGGAGGGCTAGATACGCAGTATTTT.

The rearrangement joins TRBV27 to TRBJ2-1; D uncertain. The CDR3 sequence is 14 residues long. V was clipped by 6 bases and J by 1 base, with 10 bases between them. Germline CDR1 MNHEY, CDR2 SMNVEV (reference sequence). CDR3 region: CASRSQRSYNEQFF. Here the CDR3 DNA reads TGTGCCAGCAGGTCCCAGAGGTCCTACAATGAGCAGTTCTTC.

This clone was observed once. The chain employs TRBV30 and TRBJ2-7; D may be TRBD2 (6 bases). CDR3 length: 11 amino acids. Germline CDR1 GTSNPN, CDR2 SVGIG (reference sequence). V lost 5 bases to trimming and J lost 3 bases, with 8 bases between them. CDR3 nucleotide sequence: TGTGCCTGGGGGAGGCTCTACGAGCAGTACTTC. Translated, it gives CAWGRLYEQYF.

This chain joins TRBV5-4 and TRBJ2-5; D perhaps matches TRBD1 (5 bases). The V gene lost 0 bases and the J gene lost 5 bases, with 8 bases spanning the gap. Germline loops: CDR1 SGHNT, CDR2 YYREEE (reference sequence). There are 13 residues in the CDR3. CDR3 in amino acids: CASSLVQGETQYF. In nucleotides, the CDR3 is TGTGCCAGCAGCTTGGTGCAGGGTGAGACCCAGTACTTC.

This clone was seen a few times. V usage is TRBV4-2 and J usage is TRBJ2-3; possible D gene TRBD2, 5 bases. The CDR3 runs 14 residues. The V end lost 3 bases, the J end lost 2 bases, and 9 bases lay between the germline ends. CDR1 is LGHNA, CDR2 YNFKEQ, per germline. The CDR3 DNA is TGTGCCAGCAGCCAGCAGCGGATCACAGATACGCAGTATTTT. Protein sequence: CASSQQRITDTQYF.

This chain connects TRBV27 to TRBJ1-1; D may be TRBD1 (5 bases). Trimming removed 5 bases from V and 3 bases from J, with 16 bases in between. CDR3 length: 15 amino acids. Germline V CDR1 and CDR2: MNHEY, SMNVEV (reference sequence). The CDR3 DNA sequence: TGTGCCAGCAGTGACTTGGGGGGAGCGTACACTGAAGCTTTCTTT. Protein sequence: CASSDLGGAYTEAFF.

Points on this clone: Other DNA sequences in this specimen translate into the identical CDR3. The rearrangement joins TRBV30 to TRBJ1-6, with 8 bases matching TRBD1. Per germline, CDR1 GTSNPN and CDR2 SVGIG (reference sequence). V trimming: 2 bases; J trimming: 7 bases; junction bases outside the gene matches: 4. CDR3 length equals 14 residues. The chain's CDR3 is CAWSPGQGNSPLHF. CDR3 DNA: TGTGCCTGGAGTCCCGGACAGGGAAATTCACCCCTCCACTTT.

This chain links TRBV29-1 with TRBJ2-1, with 11 bases fitting TRBD2. CDR1 is SQVTM, CDR2 ANQGSEA, per germline. The CDR3 loop spans 15 amino acids. V shed 4 bases and J 3 bases; nucleotides not matched to a gene: 5. Here the CDR3 DNA reads TGCAGCGTTGGGACTAGCGGGCTATACTACAATGAGCAGTTCTTC. Translating gives CSVGTSGLYYNEQFF.

J is TRBJ2-7 and V is TRBV14; TRBD2 matches at 14 bases. The germline V gene has CDR1 SGHDN and CDR2 FVKESK. V shed 3 bases and J 6 bases; nucleotides not matched to a gene: 10. CDR3 length equals 17 residues. The CDR3 loop reads CASSHGLAGGVWGEQYF. The DNA for the CDR3 is TGTGCCAGCAGCCACGGACTAGCGGGAGGTGTTTGGGGCGAGCAGTACTTC. Looking up the rest from reference TRBV14 and TRBJ2-7 gives the full variable domain: EAGVTQFPSHSVIEKGQTVTLRCDPISGHDNLYWYRRVMGKEIKFLLHFVKESKQDESGMPNNRFLAERTGGTYSTLKVQPAELEDSGVYFCASSHGLAGGVWGEQYFGPGTRLTVT.

The chain couples TRBV5-4 to TRBJ1-4; 8 bases fit TRBD1. V was pared by 3 bases and J by 4 bases, with 5 bases of the junction left unmatched. CDR1 is SGHNT, CDR2 YYREEE, per germline (reference sequence). CDR3 length equals 15 residues. The chain's CDR3 is CASSSQGAGNEKLFF. The CDR3, as DNA: TGTGCCAGCAGCTCCCAGGGGGCGGGTAATGAAAAACTGTTTTTT.

The chain has TRBV27 and TRBJ1-5; D is perhaps TRBD1 (6 bases). This CDR3 region has 13 residues. Trimming took off 3 bases at V and 10 bases at J, with 13 bases between the two ends. The germline CDR1 and CDR2 sequences are MNHEY and SMNVEV (reference sequence). This chain's CDR3 is CASSFSQGHPQHF. The CDR3 DNA reads as TGTGCCAGCAGTTTCTCACAGGGACACCCCCAGCATTTT.

This clone showed up just a few times. The CDR3 reads CATSSGTRNTGELFF. For the CDR3, the DNA is TGTGCCACCTCTAGCGGGACGCGGAACACCGGGGAGCTGTTTTTT. The chain uses TRBV7-2 and TRBJ2-2; 9 bases fit TRBD2. With 10 bases clipped from V and 1 base from J, the junction kept 7 bases outside the gene matches. This CDR3 is built from 15 residues. Germline loops: CDR1 SGHTA, CDR2 FQGNSA.

The chain uses TRBV27 and TRBJ2-7; 12 bases agree with TRBD2. The CDR3 is 14 residues long. Germline-derived CDR1 and CDR2 are MNHEY and SMNVEV (reference sequence). J was trimmed by 5 bases and V by 4 bases; bases with no gene match: 3. The chain's CDR3 is CASSSSGRAHEQYF. The CDR3 nucleotides read TGTGCCAGCAGTTCTAGCGGGAGGGCACACGAGCAGTACTTC.

The chain recombines TRBV13 with TRBJ2-3; TRBD2 matches at 13 bases. The CDR3 has 18 amino acids. Unmatched junction bases numbered 8, after V lost 5 bases and J lost 0 bases. The germline CDR1 and CDR2 sequences are PRHDT and FYEKMQ (reference sequence). In DNA form, the CDR3 reads TGTGCCAGCAGCGGCGGACTAGCGGGAGTCCGGAGCACAGATACGCAGTATTTT. Protein sequence: CASSGGLAGVRSTDTQYF.

In regard to this clone: Here the CDR3 omits its conserved ending phenylalanine or tryptophan, so a read error is the likely source. The gene calls are TRBV5-6 and TRBJ2-7; D gene unclear. From germline, CDR1 is SGHDT and CDR2 YYEEEE. This CDR3 has 16 amino acids. Trimming took 0 bases from V and 2 from J, leaving 15 bases between them. The DNA of the CDR3 is TGTGCCAGCAGCTTGGCGGTCAGCCAACTAACCTACGAGCAGTACTCC. Residues: CASSLAVSQLTYEQYS.

This chain connects TRBV6-6 to TRBJ2-5, with TRBD2 matching 10 bases. The junction had 5 bases not matched to a gene; V was cut back by 2 bases and J by 5 bases. The CDR3 is made up of 15 amino acids. Looked up from germline, CDR1 is MNHNY and CDR2 is SVGAGI (reference sequence). The CDR3 protein is CASSYKRGGRETQYF. As DNA, the CDR3 is TGTGCCAGCAGTTACAAGCGGGGGGGCCGGGAGACCCAGTACTTC.

This sequence joins TRBV7-9 and TRBJ2-2, with D possibly matching TRBD2 (5 bases). Germline V CDR1 and CDR2: SEHNR, FQNEAQ (reference sequence). The CDR3 loop spans 16 amino acids. V gave up 1 base and J gave up 4 bases, with 13 bases separating them. The CDR3, as DNA: TGTGCCAGCAGCTTAGTTGTGGGGAGAGGCACCGGGGAGCTGTTTTTT. Residues: CASSLVVGRGTGELFF.

V gene TRBV27 combines with J gene TRBJ1-1; 9 nucleotides align to TRBD1. The germline gives CDR1 MNHEY, CDR2 SMNVEV (reference sequence). J was trimmed by 5 bases and V by 8 bases; bases with no gene match: 9. The CDR3 runs to 14 residues. The CDR3 DNA reads TGTGCCAGCCAATTACAGGGGGCGCATACTGAAGCTTTCTTT. This encodes CASQLQGAHTEAFF.

The chain uses TRBV2 and TRBJ1-4, with TRBD1 matching 9 bases. This CDR3 comprises 15 residues. J was trimmed by 8 bases and V by 6 bases; bases with no gene match: 10. Germline lookup yields CDR1 SNHLY and CDR2 FYNNEI. CDR3 sequence: CASSADRGVREKLFF. The CDR3 DNA reads as TGTGCCAGCAGCGCGGACAGGGGCGTAAGGGAAAAACTGTTTTTT.